Listed below are T cell receptor beta chains from one sample, sequenced in a study of OX40 agonist ivuxolimab in advanced cancers. This table comes from immunoSEQ multiplex PCR, and its TCRdb copy is limited to in-frame clones, with some not included. This sample has about 63,000 clones, with around 87% found just once. The sequencing used CD4+ or CD8+ T cells sorted from blood, collected in a trial of the OX40 agonist ivuxolimab. The receptors were sampled from an adult with an advanced solid tumor such as melanoma, head and neck, liver or kidney cancer. Both conserved end residues are part of each CDR3. The D gene is left open where the match is weak. Only part of the rows carry a size: once, few, many, or a class if the clone is expanded.

clone size: .; D gene: .; J gene: TRBJ1-1; V gene: TRBV2; CDR3 DNA: TGTGCCAGCAGTGGGGGGTGGGACACTGAAGCTTTCTTT; CDR3 protein: CASSGGWDTEAFF
clone size: .; D gene: TRBD1; J gene: TRBJ2-7; V gene: TRBV2; CDR3 DNA: TGTGCCAGCAGTCTACAGGGGGCCCACGAGCAGTACTTC; CDR3 protein: CASSLQGAHEQYF
clone size: .; D gene: TRBD1; J gene: TRBJ1-2; V gene: TRBV6-5; CDR3 DNA: TGTGCCAGCAGTTACTACAGGGGGAACTATGGCTACACCTTC; CDR3 protein: CASSYYRGNYGYTF
clone size: .; D gene: TRBD1; J gene: TRBJ1-4; V gene: TRBV27; CDR3 DNA: TGTGCCAGCAGTTCTCAAAGGGGGCACGAAAAACTGTTTTTT; CDR3 protein: CASSSQRGHEKLFF
clone size: once; D gene: .; J gene: TRBJ1-2; V gene: TRBV28; CDR3 DNA: TGTGCCAGCAGTCAGGACTATGGCTACACCTTC; CDR3 protein: CASSQDYGYTF
clone size: .; D gene: TRBD2; J gene: TRBJ2-7; V gene: TRBV7-2; CDR3 DNA: TGTGCCAGCAGTCGTTCCTATTTAGCGGGTGGATCCTACGAGCAGTACTTC; CDR3 protein: CASSRSYLAGGSYEQYF
clone size: .; D gene: .; J gene: TRBJ1-2; V gene: TRBV9; CDR3 DNA: TGTGCCAGCAGCGTAAGATATCCGAGTGGGGCGTACACCTTC; CDR3 protein: CASSVRYPSGAYTF
clone size: .; D gene: .; J gene: TRBJ2-3; V gene: TRBV5-8; CDR3 DNA: TGTGCCAGCAGCTTGGCCGGGGGCACAGATACGCAGTATTTT; CDR3 protein: CASSLAGGTDTQYF
clone size: .; D gene: TRBD1; J gene: TRBJ2-2; V gene: TRBV6-1; CDR3 DNA: TGTGCCAGCAGTAAGACAGGGTATTCCGGGGAGCTGTTTTTT; CDR3 protein: CASSKTGYSGELFF
clone size: .; D gene: .; J gene: TRBJ2-4; V gene: TRBV5-1; CDR3 DNA: TGCGCCAGCAGCTTGGAGGGCTCAAACATTCAGTACTTC; CDR3 protein: CASSLEGSNIQYF
clone size: .; D gene: .; J gene: TRBJ2-2; V gene: TRBV28; CDR3 DNA: TGTGCCAGCAGTTTAGCCCCTACCCCCTCATTAGTGGCGGCCGGGGAGCTGTTTTTT; CDR3 protein: CASSLAPTPSLVAAGELFF
clone size: .; D gene: .; J gene: TRBJ2-2; V gene: TRBV19; CDR3 DNA: TGTGCCACCTCCCTCCTCGGAGGGGCCGGGGAGCTGTTTTTT; CDR3 protein: CATSLLGGAGELFF
clone size: .; D gene: TRBD2; J gene: TRBJ2-1; V gene: TRBV19; CDR3 DNA: TGTGCCAGTAGTATGGATCTAGCGGTCTACAATGAGCAGTTCTTC; CDR3 protein: CASSMDLAVYNEQFF
clone size: .; D gene: TRBD1; J gene: TRBJ1-2; V gene: TRBV5-4; CDR3 DNA: TGTGCCAGCAGCTTGGCCGCTACAGGGGGCAGTGGCTACACCTTC; CDR3 protein: CASSLAATGGSGYTF
clone size: .; D gene: TRBD1; J gene: TRBJ1-4; V gene: TRBV25-1; CDR3 DNA: TGTGCCAGCTTACTTTGGACAGGGGGATCTGCAACTAATGAAAAACTGTTTTTT; CDR3 protein: CASLLWTGGSATNEKLFF
clone size: .; D gene: .; J gene: TRBJ2-3; V gene: TRBV4-2; CDR3 DNA: TGTGCCAGCAATCGTGGGGCTAGCACAGATACGCAGTATTTT; CDR3 protein: CASNRGASTDTQYF
clone size: once; D gene: .; J gene: TRBJ1-1; V gene: TRBV6-6; CDR3 DNA: TGTGTCGCCAGGGGATACACTGAAGCTTTCTTT; CDR3 protein: CVARGYTEAFF
clone size: .; D gene: TRBD2; J gene: TRBJ2-7; V gene: TRBV5-1; CDR3 DNA: TGCGCCAGCAGCGGGTCTAGCGGGAGGGCCTACGAGCAGTACTTC; CDR3 protein: CASSGSSGRAYEQYF
clone size: .; D gene: .; J gene: TRBJ1-4; V gene: TRBV2; CDR3 DNA: TGTGCCAGCAGTGAAGCCAGCGGAGGGGAAAAACTGTTTTTT; CDR3 protein: CASSEASGGEKLFF
clone size: .; D gene: .; J gene: TRBJ2-2; V gene: TRBV5-4; CDR3 DNA: TGTGCCAGCAGCTTGGCCGGGCAGGGGCGTCCGGGAAGCGGGGAGCTGTTTTTT; CDR3 protein: CASSLAGQGRPGSGELFF
clone size: .; D gene: .; J gene: TRBJ2-5; V gene: TRBV4-1; CDR3 DNA: TGCGCCAGCAGCCGACCGACTAGGGCGGAGACCCAGTACTTC; CDR3 protein: CASSRPTRAETQYF
clone size: .; D gene: .; J gene: TRBJ2-7; V gene: TRBV5-1; CDR3 DNA: TGCGCCAGCAGCTTGGCAGGTACCTACGAGCAGTACTTC; CDR3 protein: CASSLAGTYEQYF
clone size: .; D gene: TRBD2; J gene: TRBJ2-2; V gene: TRBV10-2; CDR3 DNA: TGCGCCAGTCGAGGACTAGCAGCGAACACCGGGGAGCTGTTTTTT; CDR3 protein: CASRGLAANTGELFF